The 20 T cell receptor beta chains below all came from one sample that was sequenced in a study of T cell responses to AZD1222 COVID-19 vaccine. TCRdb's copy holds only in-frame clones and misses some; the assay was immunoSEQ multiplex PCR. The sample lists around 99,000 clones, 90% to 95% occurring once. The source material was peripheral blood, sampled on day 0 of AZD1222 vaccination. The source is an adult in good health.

The CDR3 here is CASSIVGGARYNEQFF. The CDR3 bases are TGTGCCAGTAGTATAGTGGGGGGGGCCAGGTACAATGAGCAGTTCTTC. The chain links TRBV19 to TRBJ2-1; possibly TRBD2 for D (7 bases). This CDR3 is built from 16 residues. V lost 1 base, J lost 4 bases, and 14 bases lay in between. CDR1 and CDR2 from the germline V gene are LNHDA and SQIVND (reference sequence).

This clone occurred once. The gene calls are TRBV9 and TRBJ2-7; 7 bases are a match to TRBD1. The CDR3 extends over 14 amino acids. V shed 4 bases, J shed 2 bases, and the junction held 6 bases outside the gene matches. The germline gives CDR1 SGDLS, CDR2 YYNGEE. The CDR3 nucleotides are TGTGCCAGCAGCTCCGGGACAGACCCCTACGAGCAGTACTTC. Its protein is CASSSGTDPYEQYF.

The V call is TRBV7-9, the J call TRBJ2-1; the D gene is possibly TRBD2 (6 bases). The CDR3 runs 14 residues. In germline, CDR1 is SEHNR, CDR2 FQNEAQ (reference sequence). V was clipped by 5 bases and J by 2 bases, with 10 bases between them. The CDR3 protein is CASSPGLTYNEQFF. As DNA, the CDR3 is TGTGCCAGCAGCCCGGGACTGACCTACAATGAGCAGTTCTTC.

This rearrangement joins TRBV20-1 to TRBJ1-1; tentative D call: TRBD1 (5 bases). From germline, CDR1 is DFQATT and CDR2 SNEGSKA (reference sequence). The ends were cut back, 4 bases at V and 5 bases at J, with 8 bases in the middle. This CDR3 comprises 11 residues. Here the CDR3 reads CSANPGTEAFF. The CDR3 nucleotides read TGCAGTGCTAACCCAGGGACTGAAGCTTTCTTT.

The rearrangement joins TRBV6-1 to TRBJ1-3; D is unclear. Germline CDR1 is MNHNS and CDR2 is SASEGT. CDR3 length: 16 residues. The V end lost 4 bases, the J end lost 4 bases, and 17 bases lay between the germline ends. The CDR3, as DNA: TGTGCCAGCAGTGCCGGTCTGGGGTGGAGGGGAAACACCATATATTTT. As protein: CASSAGLGWRGNTIYF.

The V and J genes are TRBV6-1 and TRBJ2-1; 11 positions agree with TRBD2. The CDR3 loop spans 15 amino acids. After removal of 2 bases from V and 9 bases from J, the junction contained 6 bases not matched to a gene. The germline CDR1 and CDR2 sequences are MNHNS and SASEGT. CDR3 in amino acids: CASSETSGGRGEQFF. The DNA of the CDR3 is TGTGCCAGCAGTGAAACTAGCGGGGGCCGTGGTGAGCAGTTCTTC.

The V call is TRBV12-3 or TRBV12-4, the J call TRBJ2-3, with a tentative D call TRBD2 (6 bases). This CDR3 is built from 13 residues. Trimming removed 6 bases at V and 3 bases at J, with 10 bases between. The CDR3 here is CASSRTITDTQYF. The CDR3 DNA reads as TGTGCCAGCAGCCGGACTATTACAGATACGCAGTATTTT.

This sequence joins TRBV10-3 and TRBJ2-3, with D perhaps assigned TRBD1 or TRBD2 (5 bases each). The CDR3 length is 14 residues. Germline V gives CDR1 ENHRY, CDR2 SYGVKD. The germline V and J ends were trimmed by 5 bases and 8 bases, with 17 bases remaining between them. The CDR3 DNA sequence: TGTGCCATCAGTACATGGGACCACACACGTACGCAGTATTTT. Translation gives CAISTWDHTRTQYF.

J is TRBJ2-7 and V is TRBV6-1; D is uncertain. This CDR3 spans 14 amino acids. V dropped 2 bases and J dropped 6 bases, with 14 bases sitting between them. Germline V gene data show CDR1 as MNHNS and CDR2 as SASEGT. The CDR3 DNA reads TGTGCCAGCAGTGAATCTTGGTTCGCCTCCGAGCAGTACTTC. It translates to CASSESWFASEQYF.

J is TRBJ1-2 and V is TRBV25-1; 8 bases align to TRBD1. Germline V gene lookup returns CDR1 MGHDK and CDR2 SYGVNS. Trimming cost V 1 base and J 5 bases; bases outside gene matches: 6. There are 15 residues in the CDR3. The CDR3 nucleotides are TGTGCCAGCAGTGAATCAGGGGGCCCTAGGTATGGCTACACCTTC. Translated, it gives CASSESGGPRYGYTF.

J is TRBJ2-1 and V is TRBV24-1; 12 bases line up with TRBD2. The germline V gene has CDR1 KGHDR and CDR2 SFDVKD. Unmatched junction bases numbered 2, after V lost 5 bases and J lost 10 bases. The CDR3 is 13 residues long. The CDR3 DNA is TGTGCCACCAGTGGGCTAGCGGGAGGGGAGCAGTTCTTC. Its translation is CATSGLAGGEQFF.

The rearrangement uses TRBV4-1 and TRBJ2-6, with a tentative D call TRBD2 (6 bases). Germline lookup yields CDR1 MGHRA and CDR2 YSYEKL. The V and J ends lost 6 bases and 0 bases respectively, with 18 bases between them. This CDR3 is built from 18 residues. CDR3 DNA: TGCGCCAGCAGTACTATAGCAGGGAGGACCTCTGGGGCCAACGTCCTGACTTTC. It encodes CASSTIAGRTSGANVLTF.

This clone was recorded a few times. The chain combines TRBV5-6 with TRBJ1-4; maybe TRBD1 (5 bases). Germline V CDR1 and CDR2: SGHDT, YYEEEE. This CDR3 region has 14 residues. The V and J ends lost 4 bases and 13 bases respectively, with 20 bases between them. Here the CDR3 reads CASSPRTEWRGLFF. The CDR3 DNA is TGTGCCAGCAGCCCCAGGACCGAGTGGAGGGGACTGTTTTTT.

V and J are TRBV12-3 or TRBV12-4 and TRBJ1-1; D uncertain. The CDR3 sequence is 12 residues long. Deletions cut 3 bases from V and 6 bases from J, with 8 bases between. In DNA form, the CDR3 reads TGTGCCAGCAGTTTGATGGTCTCTGAAGCTTTCTTT. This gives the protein CASSLMVSEAFF.

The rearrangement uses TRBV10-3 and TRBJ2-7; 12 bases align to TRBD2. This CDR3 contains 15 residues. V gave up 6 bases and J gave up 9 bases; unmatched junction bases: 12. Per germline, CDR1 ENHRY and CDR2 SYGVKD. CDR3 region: CAISSGLAGFGWQYF. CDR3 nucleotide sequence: TGTGCCATCAGCTCTGGACTAGCGGGGTTTGGTTGGCAGTACTTC.

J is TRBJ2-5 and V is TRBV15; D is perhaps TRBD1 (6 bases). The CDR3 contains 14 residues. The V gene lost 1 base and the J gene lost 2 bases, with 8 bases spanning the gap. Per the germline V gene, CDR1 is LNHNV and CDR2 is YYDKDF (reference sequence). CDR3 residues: CATSRGGLQETQYF. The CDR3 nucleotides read TGTGCCACCAGCAGAGGGGGGCTGCAAGAGACCCAGTACTTC.

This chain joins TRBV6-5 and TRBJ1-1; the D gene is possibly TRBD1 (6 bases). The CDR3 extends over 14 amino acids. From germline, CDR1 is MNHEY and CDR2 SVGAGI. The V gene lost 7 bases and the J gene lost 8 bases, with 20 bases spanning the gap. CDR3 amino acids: CASNLGGGVEEAFF. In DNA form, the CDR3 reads TGTGCCAGCAACCTGGGAGGGGGAGTGGAAGAAGCTTTCTTT.

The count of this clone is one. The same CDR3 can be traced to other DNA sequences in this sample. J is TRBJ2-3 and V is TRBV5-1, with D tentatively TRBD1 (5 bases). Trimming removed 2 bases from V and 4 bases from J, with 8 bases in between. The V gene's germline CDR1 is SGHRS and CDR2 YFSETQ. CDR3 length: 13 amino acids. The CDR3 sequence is CASSFRGSDTQYF. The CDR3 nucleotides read TGCGCCAGCAGCTTTAGGGGATCAGATACGCAGTATTTT.

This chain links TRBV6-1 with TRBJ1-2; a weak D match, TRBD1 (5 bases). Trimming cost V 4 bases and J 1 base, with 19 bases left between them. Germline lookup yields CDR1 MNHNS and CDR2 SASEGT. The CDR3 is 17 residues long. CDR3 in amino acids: CASSAQIPGPFNYGYTF. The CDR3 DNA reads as TGTGCCAGCAGTGCACAAATTCCGGGACCTTTTAACTATGGCTACACCTTC.

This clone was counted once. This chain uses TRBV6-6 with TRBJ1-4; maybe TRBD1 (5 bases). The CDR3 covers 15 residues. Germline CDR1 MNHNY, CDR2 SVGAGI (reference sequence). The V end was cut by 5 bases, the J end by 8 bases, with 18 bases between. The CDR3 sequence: CASSDRGPQGEKLFF. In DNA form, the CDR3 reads TGTGCCAGCAGTGACCGGGGCCCCCAAGGGGAAAAACTGTTTTTT.